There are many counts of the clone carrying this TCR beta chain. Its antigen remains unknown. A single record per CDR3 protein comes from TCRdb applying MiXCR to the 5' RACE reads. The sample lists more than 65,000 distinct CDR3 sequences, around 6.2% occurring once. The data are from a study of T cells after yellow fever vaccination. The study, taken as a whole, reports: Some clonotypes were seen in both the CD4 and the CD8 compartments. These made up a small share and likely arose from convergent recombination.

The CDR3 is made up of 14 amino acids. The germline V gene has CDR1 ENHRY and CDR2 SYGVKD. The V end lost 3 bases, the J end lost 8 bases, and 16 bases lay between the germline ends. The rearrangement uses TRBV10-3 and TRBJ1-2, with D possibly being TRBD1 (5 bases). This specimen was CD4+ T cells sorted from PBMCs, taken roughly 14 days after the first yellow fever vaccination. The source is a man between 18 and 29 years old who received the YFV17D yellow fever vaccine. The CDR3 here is CAISETGGAGGYTF. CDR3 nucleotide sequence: TGTGCCATCAGTGAAACAGGTGGAGCAGGGGGCTACACCTTC.